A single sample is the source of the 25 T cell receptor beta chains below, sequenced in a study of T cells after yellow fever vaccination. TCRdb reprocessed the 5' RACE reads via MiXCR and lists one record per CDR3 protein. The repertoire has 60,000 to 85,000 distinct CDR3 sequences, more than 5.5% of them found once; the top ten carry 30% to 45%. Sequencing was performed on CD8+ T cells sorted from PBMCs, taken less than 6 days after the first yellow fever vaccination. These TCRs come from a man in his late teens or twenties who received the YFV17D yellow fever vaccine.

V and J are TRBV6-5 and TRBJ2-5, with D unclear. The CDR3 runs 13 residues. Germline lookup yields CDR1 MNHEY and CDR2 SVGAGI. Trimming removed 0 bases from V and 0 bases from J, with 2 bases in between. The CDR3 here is CASSYSHQETQYF. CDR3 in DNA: TGTGCCAGCAGTTACTCCCACCAAGAGACCCAGTACTTC.

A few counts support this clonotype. CDR3 coding DNA: TGTGCCAGCAGTTTAGTAGCGACGAACTACGAGCAGTACTTC. This encodes CASSLVATNYEQYF. The chain recombines TRBV12-3 or TRBV12-4 with TRBJ2-7, with D perhaps TRBD2 (5 bases). This CDR3 has 14 amino acids. V gave up 1 base and J gave up 3 bases, with 10 bases separating them.

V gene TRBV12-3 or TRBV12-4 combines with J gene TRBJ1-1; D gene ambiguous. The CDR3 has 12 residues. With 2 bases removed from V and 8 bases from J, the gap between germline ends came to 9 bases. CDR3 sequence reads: CASSLLWQEAFF. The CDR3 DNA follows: TGTGCCAGCAGTTTATTGTGGCAGGAAGCTTTCTTT.

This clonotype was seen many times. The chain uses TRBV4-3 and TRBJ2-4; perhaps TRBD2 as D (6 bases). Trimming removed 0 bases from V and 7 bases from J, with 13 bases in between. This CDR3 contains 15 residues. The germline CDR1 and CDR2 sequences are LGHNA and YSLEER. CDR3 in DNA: TGCGCCAGCAGCCAAGACGGCAGGGAGGAGAACATTCAGTACTTC. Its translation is CASSQDGREENIQYF.

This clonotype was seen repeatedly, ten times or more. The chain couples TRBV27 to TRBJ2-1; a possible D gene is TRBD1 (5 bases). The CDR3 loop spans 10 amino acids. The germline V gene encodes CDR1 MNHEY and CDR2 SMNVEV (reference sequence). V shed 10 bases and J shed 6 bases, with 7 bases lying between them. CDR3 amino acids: CATGFNEQFF. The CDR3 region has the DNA TGTGCCACAGGGTTCAATGAGCAGTTCTTC.

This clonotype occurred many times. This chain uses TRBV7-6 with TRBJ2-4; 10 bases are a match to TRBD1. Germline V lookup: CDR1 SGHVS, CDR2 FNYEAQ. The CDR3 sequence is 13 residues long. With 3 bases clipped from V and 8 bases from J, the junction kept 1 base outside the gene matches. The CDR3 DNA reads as TGTGCCAGCAGCTTGGGGACAGGGGACATTCAGTACTTC. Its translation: CASSLGTGDIQYF.

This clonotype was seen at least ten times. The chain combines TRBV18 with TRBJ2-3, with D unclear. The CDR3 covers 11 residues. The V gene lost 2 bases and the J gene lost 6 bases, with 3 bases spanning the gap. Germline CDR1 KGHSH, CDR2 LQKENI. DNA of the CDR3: TGTGCCAGCTCACCAGGTGATACGCAGTATTTT. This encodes CASSPGDTQYF.

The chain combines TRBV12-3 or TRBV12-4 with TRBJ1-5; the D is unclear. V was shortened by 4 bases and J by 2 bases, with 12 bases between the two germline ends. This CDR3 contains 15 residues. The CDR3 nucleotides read TGTGCCAGCAGTTCCTCCGGGAGGGGCAATCAGCCCCAGCATTTT. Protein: CASSSSGRGNQPQHF.

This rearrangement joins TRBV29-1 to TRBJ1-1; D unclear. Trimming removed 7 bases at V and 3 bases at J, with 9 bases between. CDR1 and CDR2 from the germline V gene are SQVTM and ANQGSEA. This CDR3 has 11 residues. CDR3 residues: CSGTSDTEAFF. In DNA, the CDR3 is TGCAGCGGGACTAGCGACACTGAAGCTTTCTTT. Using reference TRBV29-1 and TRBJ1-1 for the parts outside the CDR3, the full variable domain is SAVISQKPSRDICQRGTSLTIQCQVDSQVTMMFWYRQQPGQSLTLIATANQGSEATYESGFVIDKFPISRPNLTFSTLTVSNMSPEDSSIYLCSGTSDTEAFFGQGTRLTVV.

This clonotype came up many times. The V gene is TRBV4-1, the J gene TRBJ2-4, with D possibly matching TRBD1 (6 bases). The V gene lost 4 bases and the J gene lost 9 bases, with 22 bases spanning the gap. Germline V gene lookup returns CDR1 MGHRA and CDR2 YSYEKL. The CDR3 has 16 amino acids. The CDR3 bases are TGCGCCAGCAGCCCCTATATTGGTGAGGCAGGGGTCATTCAGTACTTC. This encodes CASSPYIGEAGVIQYF.

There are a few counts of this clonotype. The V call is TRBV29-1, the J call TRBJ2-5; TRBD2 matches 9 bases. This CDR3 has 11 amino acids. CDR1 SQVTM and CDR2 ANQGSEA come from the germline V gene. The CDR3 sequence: CGGRVKETQYF. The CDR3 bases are TGCGGCGGGAGGGTAAAAGAGACCCAGTACTTC.

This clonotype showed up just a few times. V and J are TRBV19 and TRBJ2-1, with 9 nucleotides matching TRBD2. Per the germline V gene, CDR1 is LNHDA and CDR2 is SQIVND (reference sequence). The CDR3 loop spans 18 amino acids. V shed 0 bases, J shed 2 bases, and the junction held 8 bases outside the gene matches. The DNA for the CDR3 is TGTGCCAGTAGTATAGACTTAGGGGTAGCGGGGGCCTACAATGAGCAGTTCTTC. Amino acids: CASSIDLGVAGAYNEQFF.

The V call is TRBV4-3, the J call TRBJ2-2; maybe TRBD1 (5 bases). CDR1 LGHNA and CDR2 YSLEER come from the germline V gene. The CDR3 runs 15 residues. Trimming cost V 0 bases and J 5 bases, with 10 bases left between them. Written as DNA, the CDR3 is TGCGCCAGCAGCCAAGACAGGGATTCGACCGGGGAGCTGTTTTTT. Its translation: CASSQDRDSTGELFF.

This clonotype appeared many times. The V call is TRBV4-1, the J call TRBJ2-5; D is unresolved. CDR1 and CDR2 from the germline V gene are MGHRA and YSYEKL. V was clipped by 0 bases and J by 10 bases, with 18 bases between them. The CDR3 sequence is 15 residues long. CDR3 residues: CASSQDRKGSRIQYF. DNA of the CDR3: TGCGCCAGCAGCCAAGATCGTAAGGGTTCCCGTATCCAGTACTTC.

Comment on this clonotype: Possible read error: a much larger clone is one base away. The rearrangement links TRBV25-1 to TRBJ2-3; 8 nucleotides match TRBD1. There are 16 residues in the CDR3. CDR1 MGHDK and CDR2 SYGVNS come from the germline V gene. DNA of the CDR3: TGTGTCAGCAGTGAACGAGGGGACAGGACCACAGATACGCAGTATTTT. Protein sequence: CVSSERGDRTTDTQYF.

The chain's CDR3 is CASGYLLVHQPQHF. As DNA, the CDR3 is TGTGCCAGCGGATATTTACTGGTGCATCAGCCCCAGCATTTT. V gene TRBV21-1 combines with J gene TRBJ1-5. TRBV21-1 is flagged as a pseudogene. This CDR3 region has 14 residues.

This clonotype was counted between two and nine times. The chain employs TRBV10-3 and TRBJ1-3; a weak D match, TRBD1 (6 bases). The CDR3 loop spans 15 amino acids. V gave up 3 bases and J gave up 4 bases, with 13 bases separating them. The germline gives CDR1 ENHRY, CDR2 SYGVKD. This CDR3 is CAISDPGDGGNTIYF. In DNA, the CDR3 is TGTGCCATCAGTGACCCAGGGGATGGGGGAAACACCATATATTTT.

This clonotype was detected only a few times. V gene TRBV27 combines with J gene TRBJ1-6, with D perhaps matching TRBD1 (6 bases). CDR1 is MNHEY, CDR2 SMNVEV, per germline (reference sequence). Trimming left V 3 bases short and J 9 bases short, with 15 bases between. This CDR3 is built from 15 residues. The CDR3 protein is CASSFSGTISSPLHF. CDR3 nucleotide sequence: TGTGCCAGCAGTTTCTCCGGGACAATCTCTTCACCCCTCCACTTT.

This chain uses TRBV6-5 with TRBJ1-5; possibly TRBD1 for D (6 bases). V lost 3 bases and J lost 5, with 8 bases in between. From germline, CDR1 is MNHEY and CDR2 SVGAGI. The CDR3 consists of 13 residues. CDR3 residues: CASSYNRDQPQHF. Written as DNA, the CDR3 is TGTGCCAGCAGTTATAACAGGGATCAGCCCCAGCATTTT.

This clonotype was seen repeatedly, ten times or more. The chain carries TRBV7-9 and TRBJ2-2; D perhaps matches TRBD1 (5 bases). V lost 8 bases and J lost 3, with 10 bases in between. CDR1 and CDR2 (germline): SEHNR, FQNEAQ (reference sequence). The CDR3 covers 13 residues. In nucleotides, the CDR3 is TGTGCCAGCGGGGCCAGGGACACCGGGGAGCTGTTTTTT. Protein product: CASGARDTGELFF.

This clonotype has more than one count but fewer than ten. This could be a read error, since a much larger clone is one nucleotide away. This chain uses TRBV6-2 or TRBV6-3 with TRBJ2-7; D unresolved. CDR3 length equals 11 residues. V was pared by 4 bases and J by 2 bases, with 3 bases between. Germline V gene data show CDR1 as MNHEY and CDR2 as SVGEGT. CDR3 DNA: TGTGCCAGCAGTTCCGCCTACGAGCAGTACTTC. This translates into CASSSAYEQYF.

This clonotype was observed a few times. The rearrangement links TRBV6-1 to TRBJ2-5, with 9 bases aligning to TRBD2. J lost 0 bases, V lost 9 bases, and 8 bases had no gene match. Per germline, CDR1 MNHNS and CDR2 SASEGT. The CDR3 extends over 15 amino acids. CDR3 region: CASQRGAKYQETQYF. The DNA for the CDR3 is TGTGCCAGTCAGCGGGGGGCCAAGTACCAAGAGACCCAGTACTTC.

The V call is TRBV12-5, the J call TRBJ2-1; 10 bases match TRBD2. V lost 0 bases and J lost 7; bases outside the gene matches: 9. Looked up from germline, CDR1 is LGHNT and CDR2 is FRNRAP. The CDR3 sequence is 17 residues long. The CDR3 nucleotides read TGTGCTAGTGGTTTGGTCCCCGGACTAGCGGTGGGGAATGAGCAGTTCTTC. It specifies CASGLVPGLAVGNEQFF.

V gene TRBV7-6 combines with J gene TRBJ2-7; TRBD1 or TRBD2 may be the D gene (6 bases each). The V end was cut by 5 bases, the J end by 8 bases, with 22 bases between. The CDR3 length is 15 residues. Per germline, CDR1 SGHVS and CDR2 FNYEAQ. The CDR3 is CASSPHMTGGDKQYF. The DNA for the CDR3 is TGTGCCAGCAGCCCCCATATGACAGGAGGGGACAAGCAGTACTTC.

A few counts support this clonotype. The CDR3 here is CASSPDRGREYEQYF. CDR3 nucleotide sequence: TGTGCCAGTAGCCCGGACAGGGGGCGAGAGTACGAGCAGTACTTC. J is TRBJ2-7 and V is TRBV19; TRBD1 matches at 11 bases. Germline V lookup: CDR1 LNHDA, CDR2 SQIVND (reference sequence). V lost 6 bases, J lost 4 bases, and 8 bases stayed unmatched. CDR3 length: 15 residues.